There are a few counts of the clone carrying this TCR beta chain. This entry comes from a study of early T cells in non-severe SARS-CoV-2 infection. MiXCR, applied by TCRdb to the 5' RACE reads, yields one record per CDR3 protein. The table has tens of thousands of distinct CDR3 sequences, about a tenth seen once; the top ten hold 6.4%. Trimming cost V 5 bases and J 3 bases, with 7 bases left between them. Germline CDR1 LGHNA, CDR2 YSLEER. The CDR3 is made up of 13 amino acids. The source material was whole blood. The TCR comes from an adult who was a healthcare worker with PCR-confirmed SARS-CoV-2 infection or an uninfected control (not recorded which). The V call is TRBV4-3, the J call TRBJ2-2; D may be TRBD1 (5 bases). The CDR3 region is CASSIGDTGELFF. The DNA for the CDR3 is TGCGCCAGCAGCATAGGGGACACCGGGGAGCTGTTTTTT.